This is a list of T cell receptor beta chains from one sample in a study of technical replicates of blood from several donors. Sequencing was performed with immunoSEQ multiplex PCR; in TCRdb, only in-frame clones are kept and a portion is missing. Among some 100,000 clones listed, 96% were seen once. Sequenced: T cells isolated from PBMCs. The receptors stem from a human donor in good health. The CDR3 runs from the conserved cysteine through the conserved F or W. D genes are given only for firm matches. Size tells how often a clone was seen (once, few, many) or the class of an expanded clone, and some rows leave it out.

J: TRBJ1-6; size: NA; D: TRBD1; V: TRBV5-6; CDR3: CASSLTGVGIYMNSPLHF; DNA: TGTGCCAGCAGCTTGACAGGGGTGGGGATATATATGAATTCACCCCTCCACTTT
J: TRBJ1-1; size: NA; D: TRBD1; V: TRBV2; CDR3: CASSEQGATNTEAFF; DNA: TGTGCCAGCAGTGAACAGGGGGCCACGAACACTGAAGCTTTCTTT
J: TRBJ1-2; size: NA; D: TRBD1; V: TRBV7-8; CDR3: CASSLEGQPNYGYTF; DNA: TGTGCCAGCAGCTTGGAGGGACAGCCTAACTATGGCTACACCTTC
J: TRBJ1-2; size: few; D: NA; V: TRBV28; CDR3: CASSPSGRLVYGYTF; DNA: TGTGCCAGCAGTCCAAGTGGCAGGCTCGTTTATGGCTACACCTTC
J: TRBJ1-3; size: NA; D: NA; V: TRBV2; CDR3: CASSDIVAGNTIYF; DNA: TGTGCCAGCAGTGATATCGTCGCTGGAAACACCATATATTTT
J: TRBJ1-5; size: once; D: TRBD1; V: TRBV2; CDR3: CASSDDRAGNQPQHF; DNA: TGTGCCAGCAGTGATGACAGGGCCGGCAATCAGCCCCAGCATTTT
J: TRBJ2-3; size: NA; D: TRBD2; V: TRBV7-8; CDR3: CASSLGYTGTSGRTDTQYF; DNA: TGTGCCAGCAGCTTAGGTTATACCGGGACTAGCGGGAGAACAGATACGCAGTATTTT
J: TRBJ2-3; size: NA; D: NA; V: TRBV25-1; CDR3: CASRPPGPSLTDTQYF; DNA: TGTGCCAGCAGACCCCCAGGGCCGAGCCTCACAGATACGCAGTATTTT
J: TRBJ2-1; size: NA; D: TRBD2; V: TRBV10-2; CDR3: CASNLGLAPNNEQFF; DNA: TGCGCCAGCAACCTGGGACTAGCGCCCAACAATGAGCAGTTCTTC
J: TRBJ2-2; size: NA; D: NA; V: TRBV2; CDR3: CASSVGAAGELFF; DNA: TGTGCCAGCAGTGTAGGGGCGGCCGGGGAGCTGTTTTTT
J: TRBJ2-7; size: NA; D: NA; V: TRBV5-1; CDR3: CASSAGTYEQYF; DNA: TGCGCCAGCAGCGCGGGCACCTACGAGCAGTACTTC
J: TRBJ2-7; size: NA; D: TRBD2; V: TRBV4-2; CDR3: CASSQWASGYEQYF; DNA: TGTGCCAGCAGCCAGTGGGCTAGCGGCTACGAGCAGTACTTC
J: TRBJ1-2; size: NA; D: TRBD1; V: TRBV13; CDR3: CASSSTGTGNYGYTF; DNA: TGTGCCAGCAGTAGTACCGGGACAGGGAACTATGGCTACACCTTC
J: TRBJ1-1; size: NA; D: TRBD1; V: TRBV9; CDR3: CASSARQGFKDTEAFF; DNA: TGTGCCAGCAGCGCTCGACAGGGATTTAAGGACACTGAAGCTTTCTTT
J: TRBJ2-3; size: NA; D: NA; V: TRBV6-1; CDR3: CASSTTRGGTDTQYF; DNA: TGTGCCAGCAGTACGACTCGCGGGGGCACAGATACGCAGTATTTT
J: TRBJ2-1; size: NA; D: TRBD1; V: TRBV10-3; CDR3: CAITPGQGTNEQFF; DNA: TGTGCCATCACTCCGGGACAGGGGACGAATGAGCAGTTCTTC
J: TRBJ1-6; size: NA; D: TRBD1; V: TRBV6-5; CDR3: CASSYQPGQGSSPLHF; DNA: TGTGCCAGCAGTTACCAGCCGGGACAGGGTAGTTCACCCCTCCACTTT
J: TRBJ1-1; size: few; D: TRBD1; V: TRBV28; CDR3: CATGVNTEAFF; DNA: TGTGCTACAGGGGTGAACACTGAAGCTTTCTTT
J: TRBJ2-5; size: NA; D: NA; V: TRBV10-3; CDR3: CAISESRGARDETQYF; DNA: TGTGCCATCAGTGAGTCTAGAGGGGCGCGGGACGAGACCCAGTACTTC
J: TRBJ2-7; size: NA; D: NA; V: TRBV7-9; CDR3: CASSPVWDKTYEQYF; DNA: TGTGCCAGCAGCCCCGTTTGGGACAAGACCTACGAGCAGTACTTC
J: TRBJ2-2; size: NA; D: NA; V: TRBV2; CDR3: CASSAQGAGELFF; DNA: TGTGCCAGCAGTGCCCAGGGCGCCGGGGAGCTGTTTTTT
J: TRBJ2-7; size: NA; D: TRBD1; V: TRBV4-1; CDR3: CASSQDGQGLYEQYF; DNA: TGCGCCAGCAGCCAAGATGGACAGGGGTTATACGAGCAGTACTTC
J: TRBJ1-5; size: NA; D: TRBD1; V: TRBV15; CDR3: CATSRDRGLNQPQHF; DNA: TGTGCCACCAGCAGAGACAGGGGGTTAAATCAGCCCCAGCATTTT
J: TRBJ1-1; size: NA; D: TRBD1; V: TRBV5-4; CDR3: CASSSDRSSTEAFF; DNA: TGTGCCAGCAGCTCGGACAGGAGCTCCACTGAAGCTTTCTTT
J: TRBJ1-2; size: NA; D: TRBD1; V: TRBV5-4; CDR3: CASSWTGSTARNYGYTF; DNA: TGTGCCAGCAGCTGGACAGGGAGTACTGCGAGAAACTATGGCTACACCTTC
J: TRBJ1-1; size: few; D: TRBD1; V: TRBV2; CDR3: CASSVDRVRTEAFF; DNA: TGTGCCAGCAGCGTCGACAGGGTACGGACTGAAGCTTTCTTT
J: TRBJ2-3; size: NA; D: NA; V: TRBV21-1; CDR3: CASSKAWVQRVSATDTQYF; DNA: TGTGCCAGCAGCAAAGCTTGGGTTCAGCGCGTTTCAGCCACAGATACGCAGTATTTT
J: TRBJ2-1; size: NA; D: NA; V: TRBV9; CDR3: CASSVRDSREQFF; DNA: TGTGCCAGCAGCGTACGGGACTCCCGTGAGCAGTTCTTC
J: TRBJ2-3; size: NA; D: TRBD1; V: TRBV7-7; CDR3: CASSLRNRGDTQYF; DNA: TGTGCTAGCAGCTTAAGAAACAGGGGAGATACGCAGTATTTT
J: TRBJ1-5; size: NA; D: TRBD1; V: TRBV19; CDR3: CASSVPYPTKTGGSDQPQHF; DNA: TGTGCCAGTAGTGTACCATACCCCACAAAGACAGGGGGCTCTGATCAGCCCCAGCATTTT
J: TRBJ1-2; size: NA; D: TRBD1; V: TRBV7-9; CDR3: CASSFGRTGGSWRGYTF; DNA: TGTGCCAGCAGCTTCGGTCGAACAGGGGGCTCATGGAGGGGCTACACCTTC
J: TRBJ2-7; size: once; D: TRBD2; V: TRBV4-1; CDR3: CASSQERASGRYYEQYF; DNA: TGCGCCAGCAGCCAAGAGCGGGCTAGCGGGAGGTACTACGAGCAGTACTTC
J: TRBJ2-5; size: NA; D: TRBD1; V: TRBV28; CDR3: CASRDRGPETQYF; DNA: TGTGCCAGCAGGGACAGGGGGCCCGAGACCCAGTACTTC
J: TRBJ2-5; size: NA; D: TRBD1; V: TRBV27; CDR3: CASGPGQAPTQYF; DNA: TGTGCCAGCGGGCCCGGACAGGCCCCAACCCAGTACTTC
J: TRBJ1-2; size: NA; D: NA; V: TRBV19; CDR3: CASLTWERGLGYTF; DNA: TGTGCCAGCCTCACCTGGGAACGGGGACTTGGCTACACCTTC
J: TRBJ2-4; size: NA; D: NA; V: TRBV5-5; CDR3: CASSLPSGPLNIQYF; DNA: TGTGCCAGCAGCCTGCCGTCTGGCCCGTTAAACATTCAGTACTTC
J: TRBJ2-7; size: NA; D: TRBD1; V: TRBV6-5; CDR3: CASRGTGFFHEQYF; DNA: TGTGCCAGCAGGGGGACAGGGTTTTTCCACGAGCAGTACTTC
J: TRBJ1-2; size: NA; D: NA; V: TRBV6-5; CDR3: CASRREGGYTF; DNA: TGTGCCAGCAGGAGAGAGGGAGGCTACACCTTC